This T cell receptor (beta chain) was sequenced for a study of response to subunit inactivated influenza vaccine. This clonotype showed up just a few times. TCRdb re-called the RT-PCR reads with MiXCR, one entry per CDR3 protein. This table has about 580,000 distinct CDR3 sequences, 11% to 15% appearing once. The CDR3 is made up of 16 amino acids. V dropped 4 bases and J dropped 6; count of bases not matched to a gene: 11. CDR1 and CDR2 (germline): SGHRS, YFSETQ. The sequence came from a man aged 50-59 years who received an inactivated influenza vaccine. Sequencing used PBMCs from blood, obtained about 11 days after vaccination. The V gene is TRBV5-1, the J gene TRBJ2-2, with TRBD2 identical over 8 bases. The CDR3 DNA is TGCGCCAGCAGCGCCTCCCCAAGCGGGAGTGCCGGGGAGCTGTTTTTT. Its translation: CASSASPSGSAGELFF.